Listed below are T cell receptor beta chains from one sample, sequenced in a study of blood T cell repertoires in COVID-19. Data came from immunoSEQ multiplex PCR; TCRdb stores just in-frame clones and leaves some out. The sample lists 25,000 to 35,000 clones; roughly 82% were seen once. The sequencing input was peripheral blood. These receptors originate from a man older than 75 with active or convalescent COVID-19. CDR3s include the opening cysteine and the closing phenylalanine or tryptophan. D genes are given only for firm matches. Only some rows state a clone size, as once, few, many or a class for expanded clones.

TGTGCCAGCAGAAGGACAGTTATAGACAACTATGGCTACACCTTC	CASRRTVIDNYGYTF	.	TRBV6-5	TRBJ1-2	15	.
TGTGCCAGCAGCCAAGTGGGACTAGCCTACGGGAATGAGCAGTTCTTC	CASSQVGLAYGNEQFF	.	TRBV4-2	TRBJ2-1	16	TRBD2
TGTGCCAGCTCACCACAGGGGGCGTCGGCCGGGGAGCTGTTTTTT	CASSPQGASAGELFF	.	TRBV18	TRBJ2-2	15	TRBD1
TGTGCCAGCAGCTCCGGGATCTATGGCTACACCTTC	CASSSGIYGYTF	.	TRBV7-8	TRBJ1-2	12	.
TGCACCAGCAGCCTAGCGGGGGGGAGCACAGATACGCAGTATTTT	CTSSLAGGSTDTQYF	.	TRBV1	TRBJ2-3	15	.
TGTGCCAGCAGCCAAGGAGTGCGGGAGCAGTACTTC	CASSQGVREQYF	.	TRBV3-1/TRBV3-2	TRBJ2-7	12	.
TGTGCCATCAGTGAGTGGACAGGGGACGAGCAGTACTTC	CAISEWTGDEQYF	once	TRBV10-3	TRBJ2-7	13	TRBD1
TGTGCCAGCAGCTCTAGCTTAGGGACAGGCAATCAGCCCCAGCATTTT	CASSSSLGTGNQPQHF	.	TRBV7-9	TRBJ1-5	16	TRBD1
TGTGCCAGCAGGTCGACAGGGTTTGGTTTATTCTTC	CASRSTGFGLFF	.	TRBV2	TRBJ2-1	12	TRBD1
TGTGCCAGTAGTACCAGGGGTCTGACCTACGAGCAGTACTTC	CASSTRGLTYEQYF	.	TRBV19	TRBJ2-7	14	.
TGTGCCAGCAGCCCCGGGACAGGTTCCAATGAGCAGTTCTTC	CASSPGTGSNEQFF	.	TRBV7-3	TRBJ2-1	14	TRBD1
TGCGCCAGCAGCTTCCAGGGGGCCCGCACAGATACGCAGTATTTT	CASSFQGARTDTQYF	.	TRBV5-1	TRBJ2-3	15	TRBD1
TGTGCCAGCAGTTACGCGGTAGATACGCAGTATTTT	CASSYAVDTQYF	.	TRBV6-5	TRBJ2-3	12	.
TGTGCCAGCAGCCCACAGGGAACCACAGATACGCAGTATTTT	CASSPQGTTDTQYF	.	TRBV7-3	TRBJ2-3	14	.
TGTGCCAGCAGCTCCGGGACAGGGAACACCGGGGAGCTGTTTTTT	CASSSGTGNTGELFF	.	TRBV5-8	TRBJ2-2	15	TRBD1
TGTGCCAGCAGCGGGTCGGTCACGAACATTCAGTACTTC	CASSGSVTNIQYF	.	TRBV2	TRBJ2-4	13	.
TGTGCCGGCAGTAAGACAGAGAATGAAAAACTGTTTTTT	CAGSKTENEKLFF	.	TRBV12-3/TRBV12-4	TRBJ1-4	13	.